Listed here is a single T cell receptor (beta chain). TCR beta CDR3 regions were amplified from RNA transcripts. First-round RT-PCR employed HTBI primers, with a second-round multiplex PCR after it. Via MiXCR, TCRdb re-called the multiplex PCR reads, giving one row per CDR3 protein. The repertoire has about 600,000 distinct CDR3 sequences, 39% of them found once; the top ten carry roughly 4%. The sample comes from a study of Graves' ophthalmopathy and Graves' hyperthyroidism. The sample was peripheral blood or thyroid tissue (not recorded which). The source of this sequence is an adult man with Graves' hyperthyroidism.

The CDR3 here is CASSFLPGYGKYSNQPQHF. The CDR3 region has the DNA TGTGCCAGCAGTTTCCTTCCAGGGTACGGAAAATATAGCAATCAGCCCCAGCATTTT. The rearrangement joins TRBV12-3 or TRBV12-4 to TRBJ1-5; maybe TRBD1 (5 bases). CDR3 length equals 19 residues. Deletions cut 3 bases from V and 0 bases from J, with 21 bases between.